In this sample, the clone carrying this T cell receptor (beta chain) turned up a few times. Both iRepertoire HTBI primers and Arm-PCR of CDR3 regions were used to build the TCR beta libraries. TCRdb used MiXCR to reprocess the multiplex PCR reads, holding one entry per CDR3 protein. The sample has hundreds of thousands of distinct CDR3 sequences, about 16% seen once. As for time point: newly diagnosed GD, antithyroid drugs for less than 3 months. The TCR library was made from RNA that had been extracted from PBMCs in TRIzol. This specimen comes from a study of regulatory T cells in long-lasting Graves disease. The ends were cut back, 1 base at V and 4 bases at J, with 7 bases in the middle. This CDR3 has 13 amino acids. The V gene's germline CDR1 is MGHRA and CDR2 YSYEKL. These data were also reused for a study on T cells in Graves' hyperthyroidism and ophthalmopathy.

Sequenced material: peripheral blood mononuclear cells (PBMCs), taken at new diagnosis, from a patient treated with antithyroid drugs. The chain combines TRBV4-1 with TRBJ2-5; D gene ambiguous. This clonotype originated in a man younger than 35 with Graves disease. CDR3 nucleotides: TGCGCCAGCAGCCAAGTGACCGGAGAGACCCAGTACTTC. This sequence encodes CASSQVTGETQYF.